This entry lists 24 T cell receptor beta chains sequenced from one sample in a study of Graves' ophthalmopathy and Graves' hyperthyroidism. RNA transcripts were the source from which TCR beta CDR3 regions were amplified. An initial RT-PCR round employing HTBI primers preceded a second-round multiplex PCR. MiXCR, run by TCRdb on the multiplex PCR reads, gives a single entry per CDR3 protein. The profile shows around 340,000 distinct CDR3 sequences, about a sixth of them singletons. What was sequenced was peripheral blood. These receptor sequences come from an adult man with Graves' ophthalmopathy.

The V and J genes are TRBV28 and TRBJ1-2; unclear D gene. The CDR3 has 14 amino acids. Germline V CDR1 and CDR2: MDHEN, SYDVKM. V was clipped by 3 bases and J by 2 bases, with 10 bases between them. The CDR3 nucleotides are TGTGCCAGCAGTTTCTTAATACGGAACTATGGCTACACCTTC. Its protein product is CASSFLIRNYGYTF.

This clonotype came up many times. The J gene is TRBJ2-2, the V gene TRBV6-2 or TRBV6-3, with 15 nucleotides matching TRBD2. Per germline, CDR1 MNHEY and CDR2 SVGEGT. This CDR3 has 17 residues. V was pared by 5 bases and J by 9 bases, with 10 bases of the junction left unmatched. The CDR3 loop reads CASSIPGLAGGTWELFF. The CDR3, as DNA: TGTGCCAGCAGTATACCGGGACTAGCGGGAGGTACCTGGGAGCTGTTTTTT.

The rearrangement joins TRBV11-1 to TRBJ2-6; D not certain. The CDR3 spans 16 residues. Trimming removed 10 bases at V and 0 bases at J, with 16 bases between. The V gene's germline CDR1 is SGHAT and CDR2 FQDESV (reference sequence). In DNA form, the CDR3 reads TGTGCCACCCCCACGGGTCGCCTCTCTGGGGCCAACGTCCTGACTTTC. Protein product: CATPTGRLSGANVLTF. Complete variable domain (other parts from reference TRBV11-1 and TRBJ2-6): EAEVAQSPRYKITEKSQAVAFWCDPISGHATLYWYRQILGQGPELLVQFQDESVVDDSQLPKDRFSAERLKGVDSTLKIQPAELGDSAMYLCATPTGRLSGANVLTFGAGSRLTVL.

This clonotype was observed at least ten times. The DNA of the CDR3 is TGTGCCAGCAGCCAAGGTGGGACGGCCGCGCTGGGAGCTTTCTTT. It codes for CASSQGGTAALGAFF. The chain uses TRBV3-1 and TRBJ1-1, with D possibly TRBD1 on 5 matching bases. Germline lookup yields CDR1 LGHDT and CDR2 YNNKEL (reference sequence). With 1 base removed from V and 10 bases from J, the gap between germline ends came to 19 bases. This CDR3 has 15 residues.

This clonotype was recorded only once. This chain uses TRBV6-1 with TRBJ1-5, with D maybe TRBD1 (6 bases). This CDR3 is built from 13 residues. Germline CDR1 MNHNS, CDR2 SASEGT. V shed 6 bases and J shed 3 bases, with 9 bases lying between them. The CDR3 loop is CASRGQFNQPQHF. CDR3 DNA sequence: TGTGCCAGCAGAGGACAGTTCAATCAGCCCCAGCATTTT.

There are many counts of this clonotype. The chain joins TRBV4-1 to TRBJ1-5; D not resolved. The CDR3 consists of 14 residues. With 4 bases removed from V and 7 bases from J, the gap between germline ends came to 14 bases. Looked up from germline, CDR1 is MGHRA and CDR2 is YSYEKL. The DNA for the CDR3 is TGCGCCAGCAGCCCGTCGTGGGGAGGACAGCCCCAGCATTTT. Encoded protein: CASSPSWGGQPQHF.

This clonotype has ten or more counts. The chain has TRBV7-6 and TRBJ2-5, with 8 bases lining up with TRBD1. The CDR3 runs to 16 residues. J lost 5 bases, V lost 2 bases, and 10 bases had no gene match. Germline V gene data show CDR1 as SGHVS and CDR2 as FNYEAQ. The CDR3 DNA reads as TGTGCCAGCAGCTTACCCCCCCCCGGACAGGGCGAGACCCAGTACTTC. Translated, it gives CASSLPPPGQGETQYF.

The chain uses TRBV28 and TRBJ2-7; D remains ambiguous. Germline V gives CDR1 MDHEN, CDR2 SYDVKM. Trimming left V 2 bases short and J 4 bases short, with 12 bases between. The CDR3 runs to 14 residues. The CDR3 DNA sequence: TGTGCCAGCAGTTTACTGACCGAGCTTTACGAGCAGTACTTC. It encodes CASSLLTELYEQYF.

At least ten counts were recorded for this clonotype. V gene TRBV7-2 combines with J gene TRBJ1-1, with D unresolved. Trimming removed 5 bases from V and 4 bases from J, with 17 bases in between. The germline V gene encodes CDR1 SGHTA and CDR2 FQGNSA. CDR3 length: 15 amino acids. CDR3 DNA sequence: TGTGCCAGCAGCCCTATAAGATTAGGGAGCACTGAAGCTTTCTTT. Translated: CASSPIRLGSTEAFF.

This clonotype was observed many times. The chain carries TRBV9 and TRBJ1-2, with 9 bases lining up with TRBD1. Per the germline V gene, CDR1 is SGDLS and CDR2 is YYNGEE. CDR3 length equals 16 residues. With 4 bases clipped from V and 8 bases from J, the junction kept 15 bases outside the gene matches. CDR3 protein: CASSKMNWDRVLGYTF. The CDR3 nucleotides are TGTGCCAGCAGCAAGATGAATTGGGACAGGGTGCTCGGCTACACCTTC.

The sample holds many counts of this clonotype. The rearrangement links TRBV6-4 to TRBJ2-3; a possible D gene is TRBD1 (6 bases). Trimming shortened V by 7 bases and J by 0 bases, and 23 bases separated the two germline ends. The CDR3 runs to 18 residues. Germline-derived CDR1 and CDR2 are MRHNA and SNTAGT. The CDR3 DNA reads TGTGCCAGCAATAGAGGGGGAATCTTCGGTGGTAGCACAGATACGCAGTATTTT. This translates into CASNRGGIFGGSTDTQYF.

This clonotype came up many times. V usage is TRBV18 and J usage is TRBJ2-4, with TRBD1 matching over 8 bases. The CDR3 sequence is 15 residues long. V trimming: 0 bases; J trimming: 6 bases; junction bases outside the gene matches: 4. The germline CDR1 and CDR2 sequences are KGHSH and LQKENI. The CDR3, as DNA: TGTGCCAGCTCACCACCGACAGGGGTGGGAAACATTCAGTACTTC. Residues: CASSPPTGVGNIQYF.

This chain joins TRBV19 and TRBJ2-2; D perhaps matches TRBD2 (6 bases). Germline CDR1 is LNHDA and CDR2 is SQIVND (reference sequence). V gave up 3 bases and J gave up 6 bases, with 14 bases separating them. This CDR3 has 15 amino acids. Written as DNA, the CDR3 is TGTGCCAGTAGTATGGACCCCCGGGGGTCCGGGGAGCTGTTTTTT. Translating gives CASSMDPRGSGELFF. The full variable domain, in which reference TRBV19 and TRBJ2-2 provide the parts outside the CDR3, is DGGITQSPKYLFRKEGQNVTLSCEQNLNHDAMYWYRQDPGQGLRLIYYSQIVNDFQKGDIAEGYSVSREKKESFPLTVTSAQKNPTAFYLCASSMDPRGSGELFFGEGSRLTVL.

The chain carries TRBV15 and TRBJ1-5, with D unresolved. CDR1 is LNHNV and CDR2 is YYDKDF in the germline V gene (reference sequence). The CDR3 extends over 15 amino acids. The V and J ends lost 0 bases and 4 bases respectively, with 10 bases between them. CDR3 region: CATSRDLAVNQPQHF. In nucleotides, the CDR3 is TGTGCCACCAGCAGAGATCTGGCCGTTAATCAGCCCCAGCATTTT.

This clonotype was found many times. The CDR3 DNA reads TGTGCCAGCAGTACGGCAGGGGGCTGGGAGCAGTACTTC. It yields the protein CASSTAGGWEQYF. The V call is TRBV6-2 or TRBV6-3, the J call TRBJ2-7, with 8 bases that match TRBD1. After removal of 5 bases from V and 7 bases from J, the junction contained 7 bases not matched to a gene. CDR3 length: 13 residues. Germline values: CDR1 MNHEY, CDR2 SVGEGT.

This clonotype was seen many times. V gene TRBV4-1 combines with J gene TRBJ1-6; maybe TRBD1 (6 bases). With 0 bases removed from V and 1 base from J, the gap between germline ends came to 13 bases. Germline CDR1 reads MGHRA; CDR2 reads YSYEKL. This CDR3 is built from 18 residues. The DNA of the CDR3 is TGCGCCAGCAGCCAAGATCTGGGGGGCGATTCCTATAATTCACCCCTCCACTTT. It specifies CASSQDLGGDSYNSPLHF.

This clonotype was seen ten or more times. The chain uses TRBV12-3 or TRBV12-4 and TRBJ1-5; D is uncertain. V was shortened by 5 bases and J by 3 bases, with 11 bases between the two germline ends. The CDR3 consists of 14 residues. The CDR3 is CASSPSGYNQPQHF. The CDR3 nucleotides read TGTGCCAGCAGTCCATCGGGGTACAATCAGCCCCAGCATTTT.

V is TRBV27 and J is TRBJ2-7; unclear D gene. Germline loops: CDR1 MNHEY, CDR2 SMNVEV (reference sequence). The CDR3 is made up of 15 amino acids. The ends were cut back, 5 bases at V and 6 bases at J, with 20 bases in the middle. The CDR3 nucleotides read TGTGCCAGCAGTGAGCGCAACTTTGTCCTGGCCGAGCAGTACTTC. Protein sequence: CASSERNFVLAEQYF.

This clonotype was seen at least ten times. The gene calls are TRBV6-5 and TRBJ1-1, with D perhaps TRBD1 (5 bases). The germline gives CDR1 MNHEY, CDR2 SVGAGI. V gave up 9 bases and J gave up 5 bases, with 13 bases separating them. This CDR3 has 12 residues. CDR3 in amino acids: CASRTRGTEAFF. The CDR3 region has the DNA TGTGCCAGTCGCACGCGGGGGACTGAAGCTTTCTTT.

V gene TRBV6-1 combines with J gene TRBJ1-5; 7 bases match TRBD1. CDR1 and CDR2 (germline): MNHNS, SASEGT. V shed 8 bases and J 4 bases; nucleotides not matched to a gene: 11. This CDR3 contains 15 residues. The CDR3 DNA reads TGTGCCAGCGGACCGCGGACAGGCGGTAATCAGCCCCAGCATTTT. Protein: CASGPRTGGNQPQHF.

This clonotype was seen many times. The genes are TRBV11-2 and TRBJ2-7, with D perhaps matching TRBD1 or TRBD2 (7 bases each). In germline, CDR1 is SGHAT, CDR2 FQNNGV. This CDR3 is built from 14 residues. Deletions cut 6 bases from V and 2 bases from J, with 14 bases between. CDR3 in amino acids: CASRWGGQTYEQYF. The CDR3 region has the DNA TGTGCCAGCAGGTGGGGGGGACAGACCTACGAGCAGTACTTC.

This clonotype was seen ten or more times. The chain joins TRBV6-5 to TRBJ2-2; 13 nucleotides match TRBD2. Unmatched junction bases numbered 9, after V lost 6 bases and J lost 5 bases. The CDR3 spans 17 residues. Germline V gene lookup returns CDR1 MNHEY and CDR2 SVGAGI. The CDR3: CASSLGLAGALTGELFF. CDR3 coding DNA: TGTGCCAGCAGCTTAGGACTAGCGGGGGCCTTGACCGGGGAGCTGTTTTTT.

This clonotype was counted many times. The chain joins TRBV12-3 or TRBV12-4 to TRBJ1-5; the D is unclear. Trimming removed 5 bases at V and 4 bases at J, with 6 bases between. The CDR3 loop spans 12 amino acids. The CDR3 DNA is TGTGCCAGCAGTACCCTGAATCAGCCCCAGCATTTT. Its protein is CASSTLNQPQHF.

At least ten counts were recorded for this clonotype. The J gene is TRBJ2-7, the V gene TRBV3-1, with 12 bases fitting TRBD2. The junction had 4 bases not matched to a gene; V was cut back by 7 bases and J by 3 bases. This CDR3 is 14 amino acids long. The V gene's germline CDR1 is LGHDT and CDR2 YNNKEL (reference sequence). Here the CDR3 reads CASKSTSGSYEQYF. The CDR3 coding sequence is TGTGCCAGCAAATCGACTAGCGGGAGCTACGAGCAGTACTTC.